The text below deals with one T cell receptor beta chain. This sample was taken from a study of technical replicates of blood from a few donors. The data were produced by immunoSEQ multiplex PCR, yet TCRdb's version contains in-frame clones alone and is incomplete. The sample carries tens of thousands of clones, approximately 94% recorded once. The germline V gene encodes CDR1 SNHLY and CDR2 FYNNEI. V shed 1 base and J shed 5 bases, with 5 bases lying between them. The CDR3 is 12 residues long. The source is a human donor in good health. Input material: T cells isolated from PBMCs. The chain uses TRBV2 and TRBJ1-2; D unclear. DNA for the CDR3: TGTGCCAGCAGTGAAGGCGAGTATGGCTACACCTTC. Its translation: CASSEGEYGYTF.